This T cell receptor (beta chain) came from a study of identical twins. General study findings and limits: The more abundant beta clonotypes in cord blood had fewer insertions, and memory repertoires did not show this.

With regard to this clonotype: The antigen is not known.

With 5 bases removed from V and 6 bases from J, the gap between germline ends came to 14 bases. This CDR3 region has 13 residues. Germline CDR1 is KGHSH and CDR2 is LQKENI. TCRdb ran MiXCR on the 5' RACE reads and lists one entry per CDR3 protein. This table has about 500,000 distinct CDR3 sequences, approximately 15% appearing once. The same sample was also studied in work on yellow fever vaccine responses in identical twins.

The genes are TRBV18 and TRBJ2-7; D might be TRBD2 (6 bases). The clonotype was recovered from a woman aged 18-29 years in good health. Sequences were obtained from CD4+ T cells sorted from blood. CDR3 in DNA: TGTGCCAGCTCATCCGCGGGGAGCTCCGAGCAGTACTTC. Its protein is CASSSAGSSEQYF.